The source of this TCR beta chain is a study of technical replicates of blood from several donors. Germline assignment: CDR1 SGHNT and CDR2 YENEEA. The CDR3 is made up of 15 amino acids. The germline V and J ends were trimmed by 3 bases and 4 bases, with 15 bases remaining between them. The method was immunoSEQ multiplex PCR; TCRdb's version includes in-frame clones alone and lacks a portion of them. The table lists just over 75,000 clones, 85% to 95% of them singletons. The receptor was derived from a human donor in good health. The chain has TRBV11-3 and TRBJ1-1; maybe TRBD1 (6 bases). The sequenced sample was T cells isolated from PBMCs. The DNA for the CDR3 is TGTGCCAGCAGCTTGGTCTGGGGGCGTTTCACTGAAGCTTTCTTT. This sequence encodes CASSLVWGRFTEAFF.